The T cell receptor beta chain under discussion was sequenced for a study of T cell repertoires in cytomegalovirus infection. Study as a whole: Public signatures in TCR beta pointed to CMV infection and matching HLA type. Points from the study as a whole: Clonotype analysis showed dominance of the ex vivo response by HLA-C-restricted CMV-specific TCR beta clonotypes. The study identified carriers of CMV plus the relevant HLA from cumulative public TCR beta family frequency.

The table lists this clonotype with a few counts. The antigen is undetermined. TCRdb redid the calling of the reads with MiXCR, one entry per CDR3 protein. The table has approximately 150,000 distinct CDR3 sequences, under 20% seen once. CDR3 length: 14 residues. V lost 6 bases to trimming and J lost 5 bases; unmatched junction nucleotides: 10. Germline CDR1 is MNHNY and CDR2 is SVGAGI (reference sequence). Source material: CD8+ T cells from PBMCs. The sequence was obtained from a human donor in good health (CMV status not recorded). Some clones in this sample may be carry-over from other donors' samples. The J gene is TRBJ2-7, the V gene TRBV6-6; 7 bases align to TRBD1. The CDR3 sequence is CASSSPTGLNEQYF. The CDR3 region has the DNA TGTGCCAGCAGCTCCCCGACAGGGCTGAACGAGCAGTACTTC.